This passage covers 17 T cell receptor beta chains from one sample sequenced in a study of response to subunit inactivated influenza vaccine. One entry per CDR3 protein results from TCRdb running MiXCR on the RT-PCR reads. The sample consists of 450,000 to 600,000 distinct CDR3 sequences, approximately 6.9% of them appearing once. This specimen was PBMCs from blood, taken around 25 months after vaccination. These receptors all stem from a man aged 50-75 years who received an inactivated influenza vaccine.

The chain links TRBV2 to TRBJ2-7; 8 bases are a match to TRBD1. Germline V gene lookup returns CDR1 SNHLY and CDR2 FYNNEI. This CDR3 has 13 amino acids. Unmatched junction bases numbered 7, after V lost 6 bases and J lost 6 bases. DNA of the CDR3: TGTGCCAGCAGGCAGGGGGCGGGTAGCGAGCAGTACTTC. It codes for CASRQGAGSEQYF.

CDR3 bases: TGTGCCAGCAGCGTAGGGACTAGCGGGAGATCCGAGCAGTACTTC. Translating gives CASSVGTSGRSEQYF. The chain employs TRBV5-8 and TRBJ2-7, with TRBD2 matching 14 bases. The germline V gene has CDR1 SGHTS and CDR2 YDEGEE. V lost 4 bases, J lost 6 bases, and 6 bases stayed unmatched. There are 15 residues in the CDR3.

This clonotype was recorded many times. This chain links TRBV20-1 with TRBJ2-5; 8 bases match TRBD1. This CDR3 spans 12 amino acids. Germline V gene data show CDR1 as DFQATT and CDR2 as SNEGSKA (reference sequence). Trimming took 4 bases from V and 5 from J; bases not matched to a gene: 3. CDR3 bases: TGCAGTGCTACAGGGGGCAGGGAGACCCAGTACTTC. Protein product: CSATGGRETQYF.

At least ten counts were recorded for this clonotype. J is TRBJ1-4 and V is TRBV12-3 or TRBV12-4; TRBD1 aligns across 11 bases. Unmatched junction bases numbered 6, after V lost 5 bases and J lost 7 bases. This CDR3 contains 15 residues. The CDR3 DNA follows: TGTGCCAGCAGTCAGACCGGGACAGGGGGTGAAAAACTGTTTTTT. Protein: CASSQTGTGGEKLFF.

The sample holds many counts of this clonotype. The chain uses TRBV5-1 and TRBJ2-3, with TRBD1 as a possible D gene (5 bases). Germline CDR1 SGHRS, CDR2 YFSETQ. The CDR3 length is 14 residues. V dropped 2 bases and J dropped 2 bases, with 9 bases sitting between them. The CDR3 protein is CASSFQGNTDTQYF. The CDR3 DNA sequence: TGCGCCAGCAGCTTCCAGGGAAACACAGATACGCAGTATTTT.

This clonotype was counted only a few times. The genes are TRBV7-6 and TRBJ2-1, with 10 bases matching TRBD2. CDR3 length equals 14 residues. V dropped 8 bases and J dropped 6; count of bases not matched to a gene: 7. Germline CDR1 is SGHVS and CDR2 is FNYEAQ. In DNA, the CDR3 is TGTGCCAGCCGAAGGACTAGCGGTCCCAATGAGCAGTTCTTC. This codes for CASRRTSGPNEQFF.

Ten or more counts support this clonotype. The chain's CDR3 is CATSAGYGLLKADTQYF. CDR3 DNA sequence: TGTGCCACCAGTGCCGGGTATGGGTTGCTAAAGGCGGATACGCAGTATTTT. This chain joins TRBV24-1 and TRBJ2-3; D unresolved. In germline, CDR1 is KGHDR, CDR2 SFDVKD. This CDR3 comprises 17 residues. Trimming took off 5 bases at V and 6 bases at J, with 23 bases between the two ends.

This clonotype was detected only a few times. V gene TRBV20-1 combines with J gene TRBJ1-1, with no clear D. CDR1 is DFQATT and CDR2 is SNEGSKA in the germline V gene (reference sequence). This CDR3 is built from 14 residues. V was clipped by 3 bases and J by 2 bases, with 13 bases between them. The CDR3 DNA reads TGCAGTGCTAGCCTCATCGTCCTAAACACTGAAGCTTTCTTT. Protein sequence: CSASLIVLNTEAFF.

The chain links TRBV7-2 to TRBJ2-3; no reliable D call. The germline gives CDR1 SGHTA, CDR2 FQGNSA. Trimming removed 4 bases at V and 5 bases at J, with 7 bases between. CDR3 size: 12 residues. As DNA, the CDR3 is TGTGCCAGCAGCTCGACGGTAGATACGCAGTATTTT. Protein: CASSSTVDTQYF. Variable domain in full (rest from reference TRBV7-2 and TRBJ2-3): GAGVSQSPSNKVTEKGKDVELRCDPISGHTALYWYRQSLGQGLEFLIYFQGNSAPDKSGLPSDRFSAERTGGSVSTLTIQRTQQEDSAVYLCASSSTVDTQYFGPGTRLTVL.

This clonotype was counted a few times. The V call is TRBV5-1, the J call TRBJ2-2; D unresolved. The germline V gene encodes CDR1 SGHRS and CDR2 YFSETQ. V was cut by 5 bases and J by 1 base, with 12 bases left in between. The CDR3 consists of 15 residues. The CDR3 nucleotides read TGCGCCAGCAGTCTGTGGGCGGTGAACACCGGGGAGCTGTTTTTT. Translating it yields CASSLWAVNTGELFF.

This CDR3 is CASSQVRGQGYTF. Here the CDR3 DNA reads TGTGCCAGCAGCCAAGTACGGGGTCAAGGCTACACCTTC. The chain carries TRBV3-1 and TRBJ1-2; D gene ambiguous. Trimming stripped 1 base from V and 8 bases from J, with 11 bases between. This CDR3 has 13 residues. The germline CDR1 and CDR2 sequences are LGHDT and YNNKEL (reference sequence).

This clonotype was seen a few times. The V and J genes are TRBV7-3 and TRBJ2-1; 9 nucleotides match TRBD2. The CDR3 loop spans 15 amino acids. With 5 bases clipped from V and 6 bases from J, the junction kept 8 bases outside the gene matches. Germline V gene data show CDR1 as SGHTA and CDR2 as FQGTGA. CDR3 sequence reads: CASSNRTSAVNEQFF. As DNA, the CDR3 is TGTGCCAGCAGCAATCGGACTAGCGCGGTCAATGAGCAGTTCTTC.

This clonotype was observed at least ten times. V usage is TRBV11-2 and J usage is TRBJ2-1, with D uncertain. V was cut by 1 base and J by 1 base, with 11 bases left in between. From germline, CDR1 is SGHAT and CDR2 FQNNGV. There are 16 residues in the CDR3. CDR3 region: CASSLVSNPSYNEQFF. The CDR3 nucleotides are TGTGCCAGCAGCTTAGTATCGAACCCGTCCTACAATGAGCAGTTCTTC.

This sequence joins TRBV12-3 or TRBV12-4 and TRBJ2-3; 10 bases line up with TRBD2. The CDR3 length is 16 residues. The V and J ends lost 10 bases and 3 bases, in that order; junction bases with no gene match: 13. CDR3 nucleotides: TGTGCCACCGCCGTTAGCGGGGGGCGCCGAACAGATACGCAGTATTTT. Translation: CATAVSGGRRTDTQYF.

This clonotype was recorded many times. The rearrangement joins TRBV14 to TRBJ2-5; no reliable D call. Trimming shortened V by 1 base and J by 5 bases, and 11 bases separated the two germline ends. This CDR3 has 14 residues. Per germline, CDR1 SGHDN and CDR2 FVKESK. CDR3 in amino acids: CASSQGARSETQYF. CDR3 in DNA: TGTGCCAGCAGCCAAGGGGCCCGTAGTGAGACCCAGTACTTC.

This clonotype was seen a few times. The chain carries TRBV6-1 and TRBJ1-2; 7 nucleotides line up with TRBD1. Trimming removed 0 bases from V and 8 bases from J; junction bases left unmatched: 6. This CDR3 contains 14 residues. CDR1 and CDR2 (germline): MNHNS, SASEGT. This chain's CDR3 is CASSEAGQSLGYTF. The CDR3 nucleotides are TGTGCCAGCAGTGAAGCGGGACAGAGTCTCGGCTACACCTTC.

This clonotype is a singleton in its sample. The J gene is TRBJ2-2, the V gene TRBV7-6; possible D gene TRBD1, 5 bases. Germline V gives CDR1 SGHVS, CDR2 FNYEAQ. V lost 1 base to trimming and J lost 0 bases, with 9 bases between them. The CDR3 sequence is 16 residues long. The CDR3 here is CASSLGGRANTGELFF. The CDR3 nucleotides read TGTGCCAGCAGCTTAGGAGGCAGGGCGAACACCGGGGAGCTGTTTTTT. The entire variable domain, with the rest obtained from reference TRBV7-6 and TRBJ2-2, is as follows: GAGVSQSPRYKVTKRGQDVALRCDPISGHVSLYWYRQALGQGPEFLTYFNYEAQQDKSGLPNDRFSAERPEGSISTLTIQRTEQRDSAMYRCASSLGGRANTGELFFGEGSRLTVL.